One sample yielded the 19 T cell receptor beta chains listed below, sequenced in a study of cytomegalovirus exposure and HLA in healthy donors. The primer mix had 60 Vbeta and 13 Jbeta primers. Generated by immunoSEQ multiplex PCR, the TCRdb table keeps only in-frame clones and is missing some. The sample includes about 120,000 clones, roughly 80% of them seen just once. Sequencing was carried out using PBMCs. The receptors stem from a female donor in good health and CMV-seropositive.

The CDR3 DNA sequence: TGCGCCAGCAGCTTCAAAGGGGGAGATACGCAGTATTTT. Protein sequence: CASSFKGGDTQYF. The chain uses TRBV4-1 and TRBJ2-3, with TRBD1 as a possible D gene (6 bases). The germline CDR1 and CDR2 sequences are MGHRA and YSYEKL. V was cut by 5 bases and J by 5 bases, with 11 bases left in between. There are 13 residues in the CDR3.

The genes are TRBV18 and TRBJ1-3, with a weak D call TRBD1 (6 bases). V lost 2 bases and J 1 base, leaving 12 bases between the germline ends. CDR1 is KGHSH, CDR2 LQKENI, per germline. This CDR3 is 16 amino acids long. The DNA for the CDR3 is TGTGCCAGCTCACCAAACAGGGATGGGTCTGGAAACACCATATATTTT. Translated: CASSPNRDGSGNTIYF.

The V and J genes are TRBV6-5 and TRBJ1-4; TRBD1 agrees at 11 bases. With 10 bases clipped from V and 4 bases from J, the junction kept 8 bases outside the gene matches. CDR1 MNHEY and CDR2 SVGAGI come from the germline V gene. The CDR3 contains 15 residues. The CDR3 loop reads CATRTGGANNEKLFF. Written as DNA, the CDR3 is TGTGCCACCCGGACAGGGGGCGCGAATAATGAAAAACTGTTTTTT.

This chain connects TRBV7-6 to TRBJ2-1; 7 positions match TRBD1. Unmatched junction bases numbered 9, after V lost 5 bases and J lost 5 bases. The CDR3 has 15 amino acids. Germline V gives CDR1 SGHVS, CDR2 FNYEAQ. As DNA, the CDR3 is TGTGCCAGCAGCCCAACGACAGGGTCCGACAATGAGCAGTTCTTC. Residues: CASSPTTGSDNEQFF.

The chain has TRBV30 and TRBJ2-5, with D unresolved. The CDR3 consists of 13 residues. V was trimmed by 1 base and J by 4 bases, leaving 10 bases between them. The germline V gene has CDR1 GTSNPN and CDR2 SVGIG (reference sequence). The CDR3 sequence is CAWSGSGLETQYF. The CDR3 DNA is TGTGCCTGGAGTGGGAGTGGGTTAGAGACCCAGTACTTC.

The CDR3 loop reads CASSQGTGIPYEQYF. The CDR3 nucleotides read TGCGCCAGCAGCCAAGGGACAGGGATCCCCTACGAGCAGTACTTC. This sequence joins TRBV4-3 and TRBJ2-7; 8 positions agree with TRBD1. The CDR3 has 15 amino acids. J was trimmed by 2 bases and V by 1 base; bases with no gene match: 4. Germline loops: CDR1 LGHNA, CDR2 YSLEER.

This clone appeared a few times. This chain links TRBV27 with TRBJ2-7, with 8 nucleotides matching TRBD1. The ends lost 6 bases at V and 11 bases at J; junction bases unmatched: 12. The CDR3 runs 13 residues. Germline assignment: CDR1 MNHEY and CDR2 SMNVEV (reference sequence). The DNA of the CDR3 is TGTGCCAGCAGAGCCACGTCCAGGGGGCGAAAGTACTTC. This sequence encodes CASRATSRGRKYF.

The chain employs TRBV7-9 and TRBJ1-5; weak D call: TRBD1 (5 bases). V was shortened by 4 bases and J by 7 bases, with 14 bases between the two germline ends. Looked up from germline, CDR1 is SEHNR and CDR2 is FQNEAQ (reference sequence). The CDR3 consists of 14 residues. The DNA of the CDR3 is TGTGCCAGCAGCTACGGGCAGGGTACACAGCCCCAGCATTTT. Protein sequence: CASSYGQGTQPQHF.

V usage is TRBV30 and J usage is TRBJ1-3; 7 bases line up with TRBD1. This CDR3 comprises 14 residues. V shed 3 bases and J 2 bases; nucleotides not matched to a gene: 4. Germline assignment: CDR1 GTSNPN and CDR2 SVGIG (reference sequence). CDR3 amino acids: CAWSGTGAGNTIYF. CDR3 DNA sequence: TGTGCCTGGAGCGGAACAGGGGCTGGAAACACCATATATTTT.

This clone was detected only once. The gene calls are TRBV7-3 and TRBJ1-5, with 7 positions matching TRBD1. There are 15 residues in the CDR3. With V trimmed by 3 bases and J by 0 bases, 2 bases remained unmatched. Germline CDR1 reads SGHTA; CDR2 reads FQGTGA. CDR3 in DNA: TGTGCCAGCAGCTTGACAGGGAATAGCAATCAGCCCCAGCATTTT. Its translation: CASSLTGNSNQPQHF.

The rearrangement joins TRBV7-3 to TRBJ1-3; possibly TRBD1 for D (5 bases). CDR3 length: 15 residues. V gave up 5 bases and J gave up 4 bases, with 15 bases separating them. Germline CDR1 SGHTA, CDR2 FQGTGA. CDR3 nucleotide sequence: TGTGCCAGCAGCCCTGGGGGGAAGTCCGGAAACACCATATATTTT. Encoded protein: CASSPGGKSGNTIYF.

CDR3 nucleotide sequence: TGTGCCAGCAGTTTCGGACAGACCCTCAATCAGCCCCAGCATTTT. This sequence encodes CASSFGQTLNQPQHF. The chain couples TRBV7-9 to TRBJ1-5; possibly TRBD1 for D (6 bases). The CDR3 has 15 amino acids. Germline V lookup: CDR1 SEHNR, CDR2 FQNEAQ (reference sequence). The V end was cut by 6 bases, the J end by 3 bases, with 15 bases between.

This CDR3 reads CASSTGLAGDNEQFF. As DNA, the CDR3 is TGTGCCAGCAGCACGGGACTAGCGGGGGACAATGAGCAGTTCTTC. The chain carries TRBV7-7 and TRBJ2-1, with 14 bases aligning to TRBD2. The germline CDR1 and CDR2 sequences are SSHAT and FNYEAQ (reference sequence). CDR3 length: 15 amino acids. Trimming cost V 5 bases and J 5 bases; bases outside gene matches: 2.

The chain couples TRBV30 to TRBJ1-1; D is undetermined. In germline, CDR1 is GTSNPN, CDR2 SVGIG (reference sequence). Trimming removed 3 bases from V and 7 bases from J, with 6 bases in between. This CDR3 has 10 residues. CDR3 in DNA: TGTGCCTGGAGCATAGATGAAGCTTTCTTT. Its protein product is CAWSIDEAFF.

The chain joins TRBV7-9 to TRBJ2-7; 8 bases map to TRBD1. This CDR3 region has 14 residues. Trimming cost V 3 bases and J 7 bases; bases outside gene matches: 8. Germline loops: CDR1 SEHNR, CDR2 FQNEAQ (reference sequence). The CDR3 DNA is TGTGCCAGCAGCTTCGGACAGGGTCTGTTGGAGCAGTACTTC. Its protein is CASSFGQGLLEQYF.

CDR3 bases: TGCGCCAGCAGCATAGGGACAGGCAGCACAGATACGCAGTATTTT. It codes for CASSIGTGSTDTQYF. V usage is TRBV5-1 and J usage is TRBJ2-3; the match to TRBD1 covers 8 bases. Germline V lookup: CDR1 SGHRS, CDR2 YFSETQ. Losses at the gene ends were 4 bases for V and 0 bases for J; bases not matched to a gene: 4. This CDR3 is 15 amino acids long.

The chain joins TRBV7-9 to TRBJ1-2; a possible D gene is TRBD1 (6 bases). The CDR3 sequence is 14 residues long. CDR1 is SEHNR, CDR2 FQNEAQ, per germline (reference sequence). V lost 5 bases and J lost 3, with 13 bases in between. The CDR3 DNA sequence: TGTGCCAGCAGCCCCTTGGCAGGGGACTATGGCTACACCTTC. This translates into CASSPLAGDYGYTF.

The chain has TRBV6-6 and TRBJ2-7; 8 bases match TRBD1. Germline V gene sequence: CDR1 MNHNY, CDR2 SVGAGI (reference sequence). The V and J ends lost 2 bases and 5 bases, in that order; junction bases with no gene match: 11. There are 16 residues in the CDR3. CDR3 nucleotide sequence: TGTGCCAGCAGTTACGACGACAGGGGCAGCAGTGACGAGCAGTACTTC. Translation: CASSYDDRGSSDEQYF.

V is TRBV29-1 and J is TRBJ2-1, with 9 bases matching TRBD1. This CDR3 spans 16 amino acids. The V segment lost 0 bases and the J segment 10 bases; nucleotides outside the gene matches: 13. CDR1 SQVTM and CDR2 ANQGSEA come from the germline V gene. CDR3 sequence (DNA): TGCAGCGTTGAAGATCGAGGGACAGGGCGAGGGCTGGAGCAGTTCTTC. This encodes CSVEDRGTGRGLEQFF.